These 3 T cell receptor beta chains came from one sample sequenced in a study of shared clonotypes between healthy human individuals. TCRdb keeps only in-frame clones here, not all; method: immunoSEQ multiplex PCR. This table holds about 2.2 million clones, roughly 95% found once. CD45RO-negative, CCR7-selected cells formed the naive CD8 fraction, which excluded terminally differentiated effector memory CD45RA+ cells. Sequencing was carried out using naive CD8+ T cells from PBMCs. The receptors come from a young man in good health. Some clones in this sample may be carry-over from other donors' samples.

Only one count was recorded for this clone. The genes are TRBV6-5 and TRBJ1-2; 9 bases match TRBD1. V trimming: 3 bases; J trimming: 2 bases; junction bases outside the gene matches: 4. Per the germline V gene, CDR1 is MNHEY and CDR2 is SVGAGI. This CDR3 region has 15 residues. In DNA form, the CDR3 reads TGTGCCAGCAGTTATGGACAGGGGCCGAACTATGGCTACACCTTC. This sequence encodes CASSYGQGPNYGYTF.

The rearrangement joins TRBV5-6 to TRBJ2-7; D is unresolved. The germline V gene encodes CDR1 SGHDT and CDR2 YYEEEE. This CDR3 region has 13 residues. Trimming removed 1 base at V and 4 bases at J, with 9 bases between. CDR3 region: CASSLRILYEQYF. The CDR3 DNA sequence: TGTGCCAGCAGCTTGAGGATCCTTTACGAGCAGTACTTC.

V gene TRBV6-1 combines with J gene TRBJ1-6; D may be TRBD1 (5 bases). Trimming took off 6 bases at V and 5 bases at J, with 14 bases between the two ends. Germline loops: CDR1 MNHNS, CDR2 SASEGT. This CDR3 is 15 amino acids long. Written as DNA, the CDR3 is TGTGCCAGCAGGGGGACCCTCACAGATAATTCACCCCTCCACTTT. It codes for CASRGTLTDNSPLHF.